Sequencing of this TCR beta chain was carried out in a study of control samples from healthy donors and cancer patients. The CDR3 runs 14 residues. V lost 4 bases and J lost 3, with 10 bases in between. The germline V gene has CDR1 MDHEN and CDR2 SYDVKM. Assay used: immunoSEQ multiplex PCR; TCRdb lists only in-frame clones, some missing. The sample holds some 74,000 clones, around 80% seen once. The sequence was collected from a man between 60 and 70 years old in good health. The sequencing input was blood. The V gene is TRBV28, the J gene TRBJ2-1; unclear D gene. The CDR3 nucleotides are TGTGCCAGCAGTTCCCGGGTCCACTACAATGAGCAGTTCTTC. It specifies CASSSRVHYNEQFF.